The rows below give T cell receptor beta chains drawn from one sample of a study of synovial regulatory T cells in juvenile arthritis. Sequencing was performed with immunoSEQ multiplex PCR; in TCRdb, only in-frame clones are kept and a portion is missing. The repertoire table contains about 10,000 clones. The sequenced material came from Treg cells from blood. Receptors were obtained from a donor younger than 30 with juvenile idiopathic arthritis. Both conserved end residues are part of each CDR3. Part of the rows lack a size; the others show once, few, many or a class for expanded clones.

CDR3aa: CASRRQGATNEKLLF
v_gene: TRBV6-5
abundance: .
j_gene: TRBJ1-4

CDR3aa: CASSEGQGNQPQHF
v_gene: TRBV18
abundance: .
j_gene: TRBJ1-5

CDR3aa: CASSRTALSGANVLTF
v_gene: TRBV27
abundance: .
j_gene: TRBJ2-6

CDR3aa: CASSLRGRESDTQYF
v_gene: TRBV7-3
abundance: .
j_gene: TRBJ2-3

CDR3aa: CASSYRGGSTDTQYF
v_gene: TRBV6-8
abundance: .
j_gene: TRBJ2-3

CDR3aa: CAWTLGTGGELFF
v_gene: TRBV30
abundance: .
j_gene: TRBJ1-4

CDR3aa: CASRPMTERETQYF
v_gene: TRBV25-1
abundance: .
j_gene: TRBJ2-5

CDR3aa: CASSPSLGQLYEQYF
v_gene: TRBV18
abundance: .
j_gene: TRBJ2-7

CDR3aa: CASSQAQGASNTEAFF
v_gene: TRBV4-1
abundance: medium-sized
j_gene: TRBJ1-1

CDR3aa: CASSLSGTGKGNQPQHF
v_gene: TRBV28
abundance: .
j_gene: TRBJ1-5

CDR3aa: CASSLTENYGYTF
v_gene: TRBV28
abundance: .
j_gene: TRBJ1-2

CDR3aa: CASSYGTASFNYGYTF
v_gene: TRBV6-5
abundance: .
j_gene: TRBJ1-2

CDR3aa: CASSFDTDTQYF
v_gene: TRBV11-2
abundance: .
j_gene: TRBJ2-3

CDR3aa: CASRPQGVSNTGELFF
v_gene: TRBV27
abundance: .
j_gene: TRBJ2-2

CDR3aa: CASGLLAPNQPQHF
v_gene: TRBV12-5
abundance: .
j_gene: TRBJ1-5

CDR3aa: CSVTGGPPDNSPLHF
v_gene: TRBV29-1
abundance: .
j_gene: TRBJ1-6

CDR3aa: CASSAVAGQETQYF
v_gene: TRBV5-6
abundance: .
j_gene: TRBJ2-5

CDR3aa: CASSGFKNTEAFF
v_gene: TRBV6-5
abundance: .
j_gene: TRBJ1-1

CDR3aa: CASSLTATPQETQYF
v_gene: TRBV5-1
abundance: .
j_gene: TRBJ2-5

CDR3aa: CASSSDGLVYGYTF
v_gene: TRBV6-5
abundance: .
j_gene: TRBJ1-2

CDR3aa: CASSPYLGLNPNTGELFF
v_gene: TRBV4-2
abundance: .
j_gene: TRBJ2-2

CDR3aa: CASSSKSSGELFF
v_gene: TRBV7-3
abundance: .
j_gene: TRBJ2-2

CDR3aa: CASSLLTGAGDTQYF
v_gene: TRBV5-1
abundance: .
j_gene: TRBJ2-3

CDR3aa: CAWSPGGGNTIYF
v_gene: TRBV30
abundance: .
j_gene: TRBJ1-3

CDR3aa: CASSLETSGLGEQFF
v_gene: TRBV5-1
abundance: .
j_gene: TRBJ2-1

CDR3aa: CASSFHGLAQSGELFF
v_gene: TRBV5-1
abundance: .
j_gene: TRBJ2-2

CDR3aa: CASSEAQTGGYEQYF
v_gene: TRBV10-3
abundance: .
j_gene: TRBJ2-7

CDR3aa: CANELTTYYNYGYTF
v_gene: TRBV2
abundance: .
j_gene: TRBJ1-2

CDR3aa: CSAVDNTEAFF
v_gene: TRBV20-1
abundance: .
j_gene: TRBJ1-1

CDR3aa: CAISDRVRNEQYF
v_gene: TRBV10-3
abundance: medium-sized
j_gene: TRBJ2-7

CDR3aa: CASSQPDRANTEAFF
v_gene: TRBV4-2
abundance: .
j_gene: TRBJ1-1

CDR3aa: CAWSRQPSRPQHF
v_gene: TRBV30
abundance: .
j_gene: TRBJ1-5

CDR3aa: CASSAYQETQYF
v_gene: TRBV18
abundance: .
j_gene: TRBJ2-5

CDR3aa: CASSLEIGGSGNTIYF
v_gene: TRBV13
abundance: .
j_gene: TRBJ1-3

CDR3aa: CASSEGQGAGSEAFF
v_gene: TRBV6-1
abundance: .
j_gene: TRBJ1-1

CDR3aa: CSGGRQGTEAFF
v_gene: TRBV29-1
abundance: .
j_gene: TRBJ1-1

CDR3aa: CASSLGTARYEQYF
v_gene: TRBV28
abundance: .
j_gene: TRBJ2-7

CDR3aa: CASSLGSAGQRGEQYF
v_gene: TRBV7-6
abundance: .
j_gene: TRBJ2-7

CDR3aa: CASSQGQYNEQFF
v_gene: TRBV5-1
abundance: .
j_gene: TRBJ2-1

CDR3aa: CASSANTVDTEAFF
v_gene: TRBV2
abundance: .
j_gene: TRBJ1-1

CDR3aa: CASSLTTGGLVEKFF
v_gene: TRBV7-3
abundance: .
j_gene: TRBJ2-1

CDR3aa: CASSSSRGQETQYF
v_gene: TRBV10-2
abundance: .
j_gene: TRBJ2-5